This T cell receptor beta chain derives from a study of neurological immune-mediated disorders. Overall study findings and caveats: One cluster of related CDR3 sequences contained, by phylogenetic grouping, the repertoires of 18 of 34 multiple sclerosis patients and formed a possible signature. No CDR3 amino acid sequences recurred among expanded clones across subjects, suggesting private repertoires in all groups.

With 10-nucleotide random UMIs included, cDNA was synthesized by 5'RACE. Over 190 million TCR-beta sequences from 15-18 subjects came from every sequencing run. TCRdb reprocessed the 5' RACE reads with MiXCR, giving one entry per CDR3 protein. The top ten hold over 7% of the sample, which has 80,000 to 100,000 distinct CDR3 sequences, 5.8% seen once. CDR3 size: 14 residues. Trimming shortened V by 0 bases and J by 5 bases, and 6 bases separated the two germline ends. CDR1 and CDR2 from the germline V gene are SGHKS and YYEKEE (reference sequence). This clonotype came up many times. Its specificity is unknown. Noted time point: longitudinal time-point 2.

The sequenced sample consisted of PBMCs. This TCR came from a woman between 55 and 75 years old with multiple sclerosis. J is TRBJ1-6 and V is TRBV5-5, with D perhaps TRBD1 (5 bases). Here the CDR3 reads CASSLGRDNSPLHF. CDR3 sequence (DNA): TGTGCCAGCAGCTTGGGCAGGGATAATTCACCCCTCCACTTT.